This T cell receptor (beta chain) stems from a study of cytomegalovirus exposure and HLA in healthy donors. Points on this clone: Its matching antigen is unknown.

Clones were sequenced by immunoSEQ multiplex PCR, and TCRdb holds only the in-frame ones, with some missing. The data show about 160,000 clones, over 80% seen once. The CDR3 runs to 15 residues. V was clipped by 4 bases and J by 10 bases; unmatched bases: 10. Germline CDR1 is SGHTA and CDR2 is FQGNSA. Study-wide results and caveats: Investigators reported 150 to 200 TCR beta chains as tied to cytomegalovirus. Confirmation in vitro established that three CMV-associated chains were specific for CMV antigens. Some public TCRs appeared in many individuals, while most sequences were rare. Reportedly, diagnosis of cytomegalovirus status by the classifier showed high specificity and sensitivity.

The sequenced sample consisted of PBMCs. The clonotype originates from a man under 40 in good health and CMV-seropositive. The chain uses TRBV7-2 and TRBJ2-1; 10 bases are a match to TRBD1. CDR3 DNA: TGTGCCAGCAGCTCCTACGGACAGGGGGGTGACGAGCAGTTCTTC. Protein sequence: CASSSYGQGGDEQFF.